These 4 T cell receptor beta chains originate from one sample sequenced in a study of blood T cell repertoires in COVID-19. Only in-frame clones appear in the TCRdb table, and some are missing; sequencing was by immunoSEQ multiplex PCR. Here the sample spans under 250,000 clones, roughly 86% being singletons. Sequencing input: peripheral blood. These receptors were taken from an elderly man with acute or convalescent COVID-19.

CDR3 sequence reads: CASSFNSYGNTIYF. CDR3 sequence (DNA): TGTGCCAGCAGCTTTAACTCTTACGGAAACACCATATATTTT. This chain joins TRBV5-4 and TRBJ1-3; D remains ambiguous. Germline CDR1 SGHNT, CDR2 YYREEE (reference sequence). This CDR3 is 14 amino acids long. The V end was cut by 2 bases, the J end by 4 bases, with 10 bases between.

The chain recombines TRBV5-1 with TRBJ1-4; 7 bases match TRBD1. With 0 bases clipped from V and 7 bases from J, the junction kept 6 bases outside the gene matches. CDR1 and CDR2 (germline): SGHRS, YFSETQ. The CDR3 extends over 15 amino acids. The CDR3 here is CASSLGQGGGEKLFF. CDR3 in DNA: TGCGCCAGCAGCTTGGGACAGGGAGGAGGTGAAAAACTGTTTTTT.

CDR3 loop: CASSASGTGGSSPLHF. The DNA of the CDR3 is TGTGCCAGCAGCGCCTCCGGGACAGGGGGAAGTTCACCCCTCCACTTT. The chain carries TRBV9 and TRBJ1-6; 11 bases agree with TRBD1. Unmatched junction bases numbered 8, after V lost 3 bases and J lost 9 bases. Germline V lookup: CDR1 SGDLS, CDR2 YYNGEE. The CDR3 totals 16 residues. The full variable domain, with the rest looked up from reference TRBV9 and TRBJ1-6, is DSGVTQTPKHLITATGQRVTLRCSPRSGDLSVYWYQQSLDQGLQFLIQYYNGEERAKGNILERFSAQQFPDLHSELNLSSLELGDSALYFCASSASGTGGSSPLHFGNGTRLTVT.

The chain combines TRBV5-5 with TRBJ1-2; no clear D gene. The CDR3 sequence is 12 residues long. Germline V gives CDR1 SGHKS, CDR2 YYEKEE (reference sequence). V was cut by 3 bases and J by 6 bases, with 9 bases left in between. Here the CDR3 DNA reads TGTGCCAGCAGCTCGGAGGTGGATGGCTACACCTTC. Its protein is CASSSEVDGYTF.